This TCR beta chain was sequenced during a study of T cell changes during pregnancy in multiple sclerosis. CDR1 SQVTM and CDR2 ANQGSEA come from the germline V gene. The CDR3 length is 11 residues. Trimming shortened V by 6 bases and J by 2 bases, and 8 bases separated the two germline ends. Measured with immunoSEQ multiplex PCR; TCRdb has only the in-frame clones, and not every one. This table holds about 62,000 clones, around 89% found once. The sequence was collected from a female donor with multiple sclerosis, enrolled in a pregnancy study. J is TRBJ2-7 and V is TRBV29-1; no firm D call. Sequencing was performed on peripheral blood, taken in the first trimester of pregnancy. This CDR3 reads CSVRSTYEQYF. CDR3 sequence (DNA): TGCAGCGTCAGATCAACCTACGAGCAGTACTTC.